The present TCR beta chain was sequenced within a study of blood T cell repertoires in COVID-19. Some clones are missing from TCRdb's copy, which holds only in-frame ones; the method was immunoSEQ multiplex PCR. The data show under 200,000 clones, about 85% seen once. With 3 bases removed from V and 7 bases from J, the gap between germline ends came to 10 bases. The CDR3 has 13 amino acids. The TCR comes from a woman of 80 years or more with acute or convalescent COVID-19. J is TRBJ2-1 and V is TRBV12-3 or TRBV12-4; D remains ambiguous. The material sequenced was peripheral blood. CDR3 nucleotide sequence: TGTGCCAGCAGTTTCGGGTGGAGTAATGAGCAGTTCTTC. Amino acid sequence: CASSFGWSNEQFF.